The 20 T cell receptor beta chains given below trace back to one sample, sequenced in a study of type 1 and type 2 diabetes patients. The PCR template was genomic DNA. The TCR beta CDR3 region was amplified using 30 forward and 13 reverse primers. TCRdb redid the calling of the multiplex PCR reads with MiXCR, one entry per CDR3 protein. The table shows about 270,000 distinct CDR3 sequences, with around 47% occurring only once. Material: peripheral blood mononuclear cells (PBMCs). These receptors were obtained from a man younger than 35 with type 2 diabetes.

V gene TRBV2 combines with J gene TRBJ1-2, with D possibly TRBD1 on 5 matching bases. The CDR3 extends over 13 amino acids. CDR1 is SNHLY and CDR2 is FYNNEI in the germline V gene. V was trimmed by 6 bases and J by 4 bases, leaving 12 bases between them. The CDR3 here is CASSEGRVYGYTF. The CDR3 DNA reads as TGTGCCAGCAGCGAGGGCAGGGTCTATGGCTACACCTTC.

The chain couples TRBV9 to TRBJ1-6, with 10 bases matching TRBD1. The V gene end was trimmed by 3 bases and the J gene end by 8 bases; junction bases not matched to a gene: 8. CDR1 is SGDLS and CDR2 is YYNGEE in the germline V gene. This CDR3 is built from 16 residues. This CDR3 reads CASSGGEGTGDSPLHF. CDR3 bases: TGTGCCAGCAGCGGAGGGGAAGGGACAGGGGATTCACCCCTCCACTTT.

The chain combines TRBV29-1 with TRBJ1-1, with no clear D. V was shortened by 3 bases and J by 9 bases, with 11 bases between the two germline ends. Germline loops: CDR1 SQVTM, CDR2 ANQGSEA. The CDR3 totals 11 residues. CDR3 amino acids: CSVDVGTKAFF. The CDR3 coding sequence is TGCAGCGTTGATGTGGGAACTAAAGCTTTCTTT.

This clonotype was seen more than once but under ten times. As DNA, the CDR3 is TGTGCCAGCAGTCCCAGACAGGACGTGGGCGAGCAGTACTTC. Its protein product is CASSPRQDVGEQYF. The chain recombines TRBV27 with TRBJ2-7; TRBD1 might be the D (6 bases). Per the germline V gene, CDR1 is MNHEY and CDR2 is SMNVEV (reference sequence). The CDR3 consists of 14 residues. V was shortened by 5 bases and J by 6 bases, with 17 bases between the two germline ends.

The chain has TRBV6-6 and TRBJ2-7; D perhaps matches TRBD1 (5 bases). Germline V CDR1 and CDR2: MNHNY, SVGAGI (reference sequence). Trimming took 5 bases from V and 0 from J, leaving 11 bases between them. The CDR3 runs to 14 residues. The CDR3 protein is CASSADSYSYEQYF. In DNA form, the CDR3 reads TGTGCCAGCAGTGCCGACAGTTACTCCTACGAGCAGTACTTC.

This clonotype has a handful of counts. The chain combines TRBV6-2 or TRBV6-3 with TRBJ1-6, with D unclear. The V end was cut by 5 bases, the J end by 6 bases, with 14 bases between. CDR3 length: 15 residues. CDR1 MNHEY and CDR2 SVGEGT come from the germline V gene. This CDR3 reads CASSPADGTNSPLHF. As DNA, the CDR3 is TGTGCCAGCAGTCCTGCAGACGGAACTAATTCACCCCTCCACTTT.

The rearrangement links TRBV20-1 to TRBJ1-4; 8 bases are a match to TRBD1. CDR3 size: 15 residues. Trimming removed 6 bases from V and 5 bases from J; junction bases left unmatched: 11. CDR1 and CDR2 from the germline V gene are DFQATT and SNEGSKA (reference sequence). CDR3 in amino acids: CSAAFPGQVNEKLFF. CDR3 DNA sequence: TGCAGTGCAGCATTCCCGGGACAGGTCAATGAAAAACTGTTTTTT.

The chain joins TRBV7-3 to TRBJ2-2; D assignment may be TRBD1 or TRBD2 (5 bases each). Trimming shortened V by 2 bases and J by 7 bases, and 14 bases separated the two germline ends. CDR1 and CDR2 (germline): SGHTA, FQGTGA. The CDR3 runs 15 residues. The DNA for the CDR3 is TGTGCCAGCAGCTTAGCAACCGGGGCCGGCGGGGAGCTGTTTTTT. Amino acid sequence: CASSLATGAGGELFF.

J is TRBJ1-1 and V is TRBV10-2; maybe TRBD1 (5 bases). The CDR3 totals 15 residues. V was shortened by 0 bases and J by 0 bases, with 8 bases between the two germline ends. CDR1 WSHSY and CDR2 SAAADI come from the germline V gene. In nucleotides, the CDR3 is TGCGCCAGCAGTGAGTCGAGACAGTTGAACACTGAAGCTTTCTTT. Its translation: CASSESRQLNTEAFF.

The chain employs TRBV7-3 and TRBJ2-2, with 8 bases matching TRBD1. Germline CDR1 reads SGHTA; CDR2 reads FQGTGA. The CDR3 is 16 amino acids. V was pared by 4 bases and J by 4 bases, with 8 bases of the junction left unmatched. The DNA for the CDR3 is TGTGCCAGCAGCTCAAAGACAGGGGCGAGCACCGGGGAGCTGTTTTTT. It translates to CASSSKTGASTGELFF.

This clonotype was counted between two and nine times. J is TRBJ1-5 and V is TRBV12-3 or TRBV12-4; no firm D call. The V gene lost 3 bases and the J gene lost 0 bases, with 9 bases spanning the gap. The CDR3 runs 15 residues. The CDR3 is CASSFEMYSNQPQHF. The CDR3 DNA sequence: TGTGCCAGCAGTTTTGAGATGTATAGCAATCAGCCCCAGCATTTT.

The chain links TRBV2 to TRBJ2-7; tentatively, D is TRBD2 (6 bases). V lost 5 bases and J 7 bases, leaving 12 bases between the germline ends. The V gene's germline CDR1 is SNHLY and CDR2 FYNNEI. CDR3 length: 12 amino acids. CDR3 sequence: CASSSVAVEQYF. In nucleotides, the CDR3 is TGTGCCAGCAGTTCCGTAGCGGTTGAGCAGTACTTC.

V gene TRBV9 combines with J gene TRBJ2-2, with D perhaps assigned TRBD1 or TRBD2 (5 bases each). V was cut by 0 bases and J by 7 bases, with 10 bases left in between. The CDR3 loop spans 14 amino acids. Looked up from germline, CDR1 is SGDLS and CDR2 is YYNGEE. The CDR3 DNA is TGTGCCAGCAGCGTAGATCGGGGCTACGGGGAGCTGTTTTTT. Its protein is CASSVDRGYGELFF.

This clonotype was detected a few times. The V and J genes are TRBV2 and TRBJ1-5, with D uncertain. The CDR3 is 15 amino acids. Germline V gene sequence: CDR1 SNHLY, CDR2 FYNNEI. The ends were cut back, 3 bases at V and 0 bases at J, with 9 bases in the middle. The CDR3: CASSDRENSNQPQHF. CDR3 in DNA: TGTGCCAGCAGTGATCGGGAAAATAGCAATCAGCCCCAGCATTTT.

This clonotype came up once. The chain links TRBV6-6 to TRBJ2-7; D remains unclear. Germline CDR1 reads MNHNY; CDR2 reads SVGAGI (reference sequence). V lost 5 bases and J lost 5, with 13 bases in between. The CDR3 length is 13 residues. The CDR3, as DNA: TGTGCCAGCAGTGAACGCACCTGGGACGAGCAGTACTTC. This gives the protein CASSERTWDEQYF.

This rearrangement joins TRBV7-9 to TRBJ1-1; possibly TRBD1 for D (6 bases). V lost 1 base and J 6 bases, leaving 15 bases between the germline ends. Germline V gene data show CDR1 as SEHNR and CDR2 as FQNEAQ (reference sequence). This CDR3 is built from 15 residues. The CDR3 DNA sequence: TGTGCCAGCAGCTTAGTTGGCCTAAGGGGGGCTGAAGCTTTCTTT. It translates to CASSLVGLRGAEAFF.

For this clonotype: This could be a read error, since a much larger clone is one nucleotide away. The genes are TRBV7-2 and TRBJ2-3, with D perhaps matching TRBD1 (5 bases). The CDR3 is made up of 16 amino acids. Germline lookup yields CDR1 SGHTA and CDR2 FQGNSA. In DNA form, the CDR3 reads TGTGCCGGCAGCTTACGCAGGGTTGGGCAGGCAGATACGCAGTATTTT. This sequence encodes CAGSLRRVGQADTQYF. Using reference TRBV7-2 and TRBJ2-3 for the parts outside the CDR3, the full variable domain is GAGVSQSPSNKVTEKGKDVELRCDPISGHTALYWYRQSLGQGLEFLIYFQGNSAPDKSGLPSDRFSAERTGGSVSTLTIQRTQQEDSAVYLCAGSLRRVGQADTQYFGPGTRLTVL.

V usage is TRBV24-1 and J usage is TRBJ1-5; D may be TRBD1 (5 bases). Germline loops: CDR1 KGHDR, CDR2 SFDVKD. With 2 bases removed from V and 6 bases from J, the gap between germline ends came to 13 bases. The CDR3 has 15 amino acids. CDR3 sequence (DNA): TGTGCCACCAGTGATTCCCGGCAGGGATTTCAGCCCCAGCATTTT. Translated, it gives CATSDSRQGFQPQHF.

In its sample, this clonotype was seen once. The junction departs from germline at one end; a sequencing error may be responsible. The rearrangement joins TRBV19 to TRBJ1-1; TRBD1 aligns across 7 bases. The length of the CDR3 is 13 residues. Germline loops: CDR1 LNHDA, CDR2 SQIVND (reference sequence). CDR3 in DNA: TGTGCCAGTAGAGACAGGGAGAACACTGGAGCTTTCTTT. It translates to CASRDRENTGAFF.

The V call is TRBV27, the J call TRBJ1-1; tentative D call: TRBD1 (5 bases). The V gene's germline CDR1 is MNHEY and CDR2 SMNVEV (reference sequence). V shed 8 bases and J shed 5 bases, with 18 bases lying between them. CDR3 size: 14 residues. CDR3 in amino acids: CASGTWGEGTEAFF. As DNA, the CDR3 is TGTGCCAGCGGAACCTGGGGGGAGGGAACTGAAGCTTTCTTT.